Each of the 28 T cell receptor beta chains below was sequenced from the same sample in a study of PD-1 blockade in classical Hodgkin lymphoma. The method was immunoSEQ multiplex PCR; TCRdb's version includes in-frame clones alone and lacks a portion of them. The sample lists around 19,000 clones; 75% to 90% were seen once. The time point was: cycle 4 day 1 (C4D1), after more than five weeks of nivolumab. Every patient experienced relapse after autologous stem cell transplantation, and brentuximab vedotin exposure varied. Magnetic depletion of non-target cells from thawed PBMCs yielded purified CD8+ T cells. Here the sequenced sample was CD8+ T cells from blood, taken before the fourth cycle of nivolumab. These TCRs come from a human donor with classical Hodgkin lymphoma.

This clone ranks as large. The chain carries TRBV5-1 and TRBJ1-5; possible D gene TRBD1, 5 bases. Germline assignment: CDR1 SGHRS and CDR2 YFSETQ. The germline V and J ends were trimmed by 0 bases and 4 bases, with 8 bases remaining between them. The CDR3 totals 14 residues. CDR3 nucleotide sequence: TGCGCCAGCAGCTTGGTTGGGGGAAATCAGCCCCAGCATTTT. Translated: CASSLVGGNQPQHF. Together with reference TRBV5-1 and TRBJ1-5, the CDR3 gives the full variable domain: KAGVTQTPRYLIKTRGQQVTLSCSPISGHRSVSWYQQTPGQGLQFLFEYFSETQRNKGNFPGRFSGRQFSNSRSEMNVSTLELGDSALYLCASSLVGGNQPQHFGDGTRLSIL.

J is TRBJ1-1 and V is TRBV28; no clear D. The germline CDR1 and CDR2 sequences are MDHEN and SYDVKM. The V end lost 3 bases, the J end lost 1 base, and 6 bases lay between the germline ends. This CDR3 has 13 residues. The CDR3, as DNA: TGTGCCAGCAGTTTTAGGACGAACACTGAAGCTTTCTTT. Its translation is CASSFRTNTEAFF. The full variable domain, in which reference TRBV28 and TRBJ1-1 provide the parts outside the CDR3, is DVKVTQSSRYLVKRTGEKVFLECVQDMDHENMFWYRQDPGLGLRLIYFSYDVKMKEKGDIPEGYSVSREKKERFSLILESASTNQTSMYLCASSFRTNTEAFFGQGTRLTVV.

This clone was detected a few times. The chain couples TRBV19 to TRBJ1-5; TRBD1 aligns across 8 bases. The length of the CDR3 is 14 residues. Germline CDR1 LNHDA, CDR2 SQIVND (reference sequence). Trimming removed 6 bases from V and 5 bases from J; junction bases left unmatched: 6. The CDR3 coding sequence is TGTGCCAGTAGCTCCGACAGGGGCTATCAGCCCCAGCATTTT. Translation gives CASSSDRGYQPQHF.

This rearrangement joins TRBV6-5 to TRBJ1-4; TRBD1 is a possible D gene (5 bases). V lost 2 bases and J 5 bases, leaving 12 bases between the germline ends. In germline, CDR1 is MNHEY, CDR2 SVGAGI. This CDR3 region has 15 residues. CDR3 residues: CASSYGGLGNEKLFF. The CDR3 nucleotides read TGTGCCAGCAGTTACGGGGGGTTGGGAAATGAAAAACTGTTTTTT.

V is TRBV4-2 and J is TRBJ2-7; D tentatively reads TRBD1 or TRBD2 (6 bases each). V was trimmed by 2 bases and J by 5 bases, leaving 16 bases between them. The CDR3 extends over 15 amino acids. Germline V CDR1 and CDR2: LGHNA, YNFKEQ. The CDR3 sequence: CASSQTGAQRDEQYF. The DNA of the CDR3 is TGTGCCAGCAGCCAAACGGGGGCACAAAGAGACGAGCAGTACTTC.

J is TRBJ1-2 and V is TRBV7-9, with 12 bases aligning to TRBD1. V lost 1 base, J lost 5 bases, and 5 bases stayed unmatched. In germline, CDR1 is SEHNR, CDR2 FQNEAQ (reference sequence). This CDR3 is built from 16 residues. CDR3 sequence: CASSLGLGQGAYGYTF. The CDR3 nucleotides are TGTGCCAGCAGCTTAGGGTTGGGACAGGGGGCTTATGGCTACACCTTC.

The chain employs TRBV30 and TRBJ1-5; D remains unclear. The CDR3 runs to 14 residues. Trimming removed 5 bases at V and 7 bases at J, with 18 bases between. In germline, CDR1 is GTSNPN, CDR2 SVGIG (reference sequence). Here the CDR3 DNA reads TGTGCCTGGGGGGAGGGTGCAACTGGGCAGCCCCAGCATTTT. This gives the protein CAWGEGATGQPQHF.

V and J are TRBV13 and TRBJ1-4; D not certain. Trimming took 4 bases from V and 0 from J, leaving 12 bases between them. Germline CDR1 reads PRHDT; CDR2 reads FYEKMQ (reference sequence). The CDR3 totals 16 residues. DNA of the CDR3: TGTGCCAGCAGCTCGCGACACTTTGCAACTAATGAAAAACTGTTTTTT. It translates to CASSSRHFATNEKLFF.

The chain's CDR3 is CASTLHHRETTYEQYF. Written as DNA, the CDR3 is TGTGCCAGCACCCTCCACCACAGGGAAACAACCTACGAGCAGTACTTC. This rearrangement joins TRBV28 to TRBJ2-7, with TRBD1 as a possible D gene (6 bases). The germline V and J ends were trimmed by 7 bases and 2 bases, with 21 bases remaining between them. The germline V gene encodes CDR1 MDHEN and CDR2 SYDVKM. CDR3 length: 16 residues.

The chain links TRBV5-4 to TRBJ2-7; 12 nucleotides align to TRBD2. In germline, CDR1 is SGHNT, CDR2 YYREEE (reference sequence). This CDR3 contains 17 residues. V was pared by 0 bases and J by 5 bases, with 9 bases of the junction left unmatched. The CDR3 region is CASSLGGLAGGPHEQYF. For the CDR3, the DNA is TGTGCCAGCAGCTTGGGTGGTCTAGCGGGGGGGCCACACGAGCAGTACTTC.

The rearrangement uses TRBV27 and TRBJ1-2; 10 bases map to TRBD1. Germline V gene sequence: CDR1 MNHEY, CDR2 SMNVEV (reference sequence). The CDR3 runs 15 residues. V trimming: 8 bases; J trimming: 5 bases; junction bases outside the gene matches: 11. CDR3 region: CASSPGTGVGYGYTF. DNA for the CDR3: TGTGCCAGCTCCCCCGGGACAGGGGTGGGGTATGGCTACACCTTC.

The gene calls are TRBV6-1 and TRBJ2-2; tentative D call: TRBD2 (6 bases). There are 15 residues in the CDR3. The V and J ends lost 6 bases and 8 bases respectively, with 19 bases between them. Germline CDR1 is MNHNS and CDR2 is SASEGT. The CDR3 is CASRGPNTGVGELFF. CDR3 coding DNA: TGTGCCAGCAGGGGACCTAATACGGGGGTGGGGGAGCTGTTTTTT.

In this sample, this clone turned up a few times. The chain couples TRBV7-8 to TRBJ2-7; 7 nucleotides align to TRBD2. Germline V CDR1 and CDR2: SGHVS, FQNEAQ. This CDR3 is 14 amino acids long. The junction had 7 bases not matched to a gene; V was cut back by 3 bases and J by 5 bases. For the CDR3, the DNA is TGTGCCAGCAGCTTCCCCGGGACTATTAACGAGCAGTACTTC. Its protein product is CASSFPGTINEQYF.

CDR3 sequence reads: CASSPSTLAGGPDTQYF. The CDR3 nucleotides are TGCGCCAGCAGCCCCTCAACTCTAGCGGGGGGGCCCGATACGCAGTATTTT. The gene calls are TRBV5-1 and TRBJ2-3; 12 bases align to TRBD2. The germline gives CDR1 SGHRS, CDR2 YFSETQ. The trim removed 4 bases at V and 6 bases at J, leaving 12 bases unmatched. The CDR3 spans 17 residues.

V usage is TRBV6-4 and J usage is TRBJ1-1; TRBD1 aligns across 8 bases. CDR3 length: 14 residues. Losses at the gene ends were 3 bases for V and 3 bases for J; bases not matched to a gene: 3. Germline V gene sequence: CDR1 MRHNA, CDR2 SNTAGT. CDR3 amino acids: CASSENRGDTEAFF. The CDR3 bases are TGTGCCAGCAGTGAAAACAGGGGGGACACTGAAGCTTTCTTT.

J is TRBJ1-1 and V is TRBV27, with a possible D match to TRBD1 (5 bases). The ends were cut back, 3 bases at V and 5 bases at J, with 10 bases in the middle. The CDR3 consists of 13 residues. The germline gives CDR1 MNHEY, CDR2 SMNVEV (reference sequence). In DNA form, the CDR3 reads TGTGCCAGCAGTTTCGGGGGGGGAACTGAAGCTTTCTTT. Residues: CASSFGGGTEAFF.

This clone has a single count. V and J are TRBV5-6 and TRBJ2-5, with 7 bases identical to TRBD1. The J call may be incorrect, as the DNA end agrees better with TRBJ2-7. Germline CDR1 SGHDT, CDR2 YYEEEE. This CDR3 spans 12 amino acids. The CDR3 nucleotides are TGTGCCAGCAGCTCGGGACAGCCCGAGCAGTACTTC. Its protein is CASSSGQPEQYF.

V is TRBV11-2 and J is TRBJ1-1; tentative D call: TRBD1 (6 bases). The CDR3 contains 15 residues. V lost 1 base and J 2 bases, leaving 11 bases between the germline ends. Germline-derived CDR1 and CDR2 are SGHAT and FQNNGV. The CDR3 coding sequence is TGTGCCAGCAGCTTAGGAAAGACAGGAAACACTGAAGCTTTCTTT. Residues: CASSLGKTGNTEAFF. Variable domain in full (rest from reference TRBV11-2 and TRBJ1-1): EAGVAQSPRYKIIEKRQSVAFWCNPISGHATLYWYQQILGQGPKLLIQFQNNGVVDDSQLPKDRFSAERLKGVDSTLKIQPAKLEDSAVYLCASSLGKTGNTEAFFGQGTRLTVV.

This chain uses TRBV7-9 with TRBJ1-4; D gene uncertain. The CDR3 sequence is 16 residues long. CDR1 is SEHNR and CDR2 is FQNEAQ in the germline V gene (reference sequence). The V end lost 4 bases, the J end lost 4 bases, and 16 bases lay between the germline ends. The CDR3 bases are TGTGCCAGCAGCTCAACCTCCGGGAATATTAATGAAAAACTGTTTTTT. It specifies CASSSTSGNINEKLFF.

V and J are TRBV5-4 and TRBJ1-1; D unclear. Deletions cut 4 bases from V and 7 bases from J, with 11 bases between. The CDR3 has 12 residues. Per germline, CDR1 SGHNT and CDR2 YYREEE (reference sequence). CDR3 residues: CASSPRGSEAFF. In DNA, the CDR3 is TGTGCCAGCAGCCCCCGCGGCAGTGAAGCTTTCTTT.

The table lists this clone with a few counts. V usage is TRBV27 and J usage is TRBJ1-2, with 10 nucleotides matching TRBD1. The J segment lost 3 bases and the V segment lost 3 bases, leaving 1 base of the junction unmatched. The CDR3 covers 14 residues. Germline V gene data show CDR1 as MNHEY and CDR2 as SMNVEV (reference sequence). CDR3 sequence (DNA): TGTGCCAGCAGTTTGACAGGGGGCCACTATGGCTACACCTTC. As protein: CASSLTGGHYGYTF.

The rearrangement links TRBV7-2 to TRBJ2-7; possible D gene TRBD2, 6 bases. Germline CDR1 SGHTA, CDR2 FQGNSA. The CDR3 is 15 residues long. V lost 3 bases, J lost 4 bases, and 16 bases lay in between. The CDR3 loop reads CASSLIGLPLYEQYF. As DNA, the CDR3 is TGTGCCAGCAGCTTGATCGGACTACCTCTTTACGAGCAGTACTTC.

This sequence joins TRBV4-3 and TRBJ2-7; 7 bases line up with TRBD1. J gave up 4 bases and V 1 base, and 1 base lay outside the gene matches. Germline V gene sequence: CDR1 LGHNA, CDR2 YSLEER. This CDR3 is 13 amino acids long. The CDR3 DNA follows: TGCGCCAGCAGCCAAGGGGACAGATACGAGCAGTACTTC. This sequence encodes CASSQGDRYEQYF.

This chain connects TRBV6-6 to TRBJ1-5; the match to TRBD1 covers 7 bases. CDR1 and CDR2 from the germline V gene are MNHNY and SVGAGI (reference sequence). The CDR3 totals 11 residues. With 3 bases clipped from V and 12 bases from J, the junction kept 2 bases outside the gene matches. CDR3 region: CASSYGTDQHF. As DNA, the CDR3 is TGTGCCAGCAGTTATGGGACAGACCAGCATTTT.

V is TRBV21-1 and J is TRBJ1-1. TRBV21-1 is described as a pseudogene. The CDR3 runs to 14 residues. The CDR3: CASSKEERNTEAFF. The CDR3 DNA sequence: TGTGCCAGCAGCAAAGAGGAAAGGAACACTGAAGCTTTCTTT.

CDR3 coding DNA: TGTGCCATCAGCCCGACCCTCTCAGGGTCCACAGATACGCAGTATTTT. Protein sequence: CAISPTLSGSTDTQYF. The rearrangement joins TRBV10-3 to TRBJ2-3, with D maybe TRBD1 (5 bases). The CDR3 has 16 amino acids. Germline values: CDR1 ENHRY, CDR2 SYGVKD. V shed 6 bases and J shed 2 bases, with 18 bases lying between them.

The V and J genes are TRBV4-3 and TRBJ2-5; 7 bases are shared with TRBD2. J gave up 1 base and V 6 bases, and 5 bases lay outside the gene matches. This CDR3 contains 14 residues. Germline lookup yields CDR1 LGHNA and CDR2 YSLEER. The CDR3 is CASSRDYIQETQYF. DNA for the CDR3: TGCGCCAGCAGTCGGGACTACATCCAAGAGACCCAGTACTTC.

This clone was found once. This chain joins TRBV27 and TRBJ2-7, with D tentatively TRBD1 or TRBD2 (5 bases each). This CDR3 has 14 residues. CDR1 MNHEY and CDR2 SMNVEV come from the germline V gene (reference sequence). V lost 6 bases and J 2 bases, leaving 14 bases between the germline ends. The CDR3 protein is CASRDGGSTYEQYF. As DNA, the CDR3 is TGTGCCAGCAGGGATGGGGGATCGACCTACGAGCAGTACTTC.